This T cell receptor beta chain was retrieved from a study of Graves' ophthalmopathy and Graves' hyperthyroidism. RNA transcripts provided the template for amplifying TCR beta CDR3 regions. RT-PCR was first run with HTBI primers, then multiplex PCR in a second round. TCRdb recomputed calls from the multiplex PCR reads with MiXCR, one row per CDR3 protein. The profile covers about 1.2 million distinct CDR3 sequences, with 36% appearing a single time and around 10% taken by the ten largest. There are many counts of this clonotype. Per the germline V gene, CDR1 is SNHLY and CDR2 is FYNNEI. CDR3 length: 16 amino acids. V was shortened by 6 bases and J by 1 base, with 16 bases between the two germline ends.

The specimen sequenced was peripheral blood or thyroid tissue (not recorded which). The TCR was taken from an adult man with Graves' hyperthyroidism. The rearrangement uses TRBV2 and TRBJ1-5; no clear D gene. Here the CDR3 reads CASSHPRRLSNQPQHF. The CDR3 DNA reads TGTGCCAGCAGCCACCCGAGACGGTTGAGCAATCAGCCCCAGCATTTT.